Below, one T cell receptor (beta chain) is given with its context. Its specificity is not known. This entry belongs to a study of cytomegalovirus exposure and HLA in healthy donors. Overall study findings and caveats: There were about 160 TCR beta chains listed as cytomegalovirus-associated.

V lost 0 bases to trimming and J lost 1 base, with 10 bases between them. Germline V lookup: CDR1 SGDLS, CDR2 YYNGEE. The length of the CDR3 is 16 residues. The method was immunoSEQ multiplex PCR; TCRdb's version includes in-frame clones alone and lacks a portion of them. This sample has tens of thousands of clones, with roughly 94% found just once. The receptor comes from a woman younger than 30 in good health and CMV-seropositive. V gene TRBV9 combines with J gene TRBJ2-2; D unclear. Sequences were obtained from PBMCs. For the CDR3, the DNA is TGTGCCAGCAGCGTAGTCGCCGGGTTGAACACCGGGGAGCTGTTTTTT. It yields the protein CASSVVAGLNTGELFF.